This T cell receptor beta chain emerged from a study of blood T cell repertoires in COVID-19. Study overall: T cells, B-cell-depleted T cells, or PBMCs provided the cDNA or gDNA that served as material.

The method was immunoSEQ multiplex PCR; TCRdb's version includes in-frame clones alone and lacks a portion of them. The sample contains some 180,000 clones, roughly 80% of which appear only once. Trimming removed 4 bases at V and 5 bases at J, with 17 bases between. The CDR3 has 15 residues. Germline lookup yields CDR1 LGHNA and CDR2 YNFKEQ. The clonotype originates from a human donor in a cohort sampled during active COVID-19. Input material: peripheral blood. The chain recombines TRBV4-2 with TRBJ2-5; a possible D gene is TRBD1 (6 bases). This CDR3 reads CASSRWQGPGETQYF. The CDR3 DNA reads TGTGCCAGCAGCCGATGGCAGGGGCCCGGGGAGACCCAGTACTTC.